This T cell receptor (beta chain) was sequenced in a study of early T cells in non-severe SARS-CoV-2 infection (dated by TCRdb to the early 2020s). Background on the whole study: Because TCR sequencing was done on bulk RNA from unsorted whole blood, the alpha and beta chains could not be paired.

Study-wide findings and limitations: VDJdb matching was skewed toward anti-spike CD8 responses, so virus-specific expansions were likely underestimated and private and CD4 specificities were missed.

The method behind the library was 5' RACE. The sequencing machine was a NextSeq 500. In the TCR library protocol, unique molecular identifiers were attached to individual cDNA molecules to correct for PCR bias and sequencing error. Both TCR alpha and beta chains were sequenced, and tight co-correlation was observed between alpha and beta sequence abundances in each sample. The paper's processing steps were these. Decombinator V4 was used to annotate the V gene, J gene and CDR3 of the TCR sequences. TCRs were defined as expanded if a significant change between any two time points was detected under a Poisson model with p below 0.0001. TCR abundances were normalised to the total number of TCRs sequenced in each sample and reported as counts per million. TRAV1-2 paired with TRAJ12, TRAJ20 or TRAJ33 defined MAIT TCRs, while TRAV10 paired with TRAJ18 defined iNKT TCRs. A search of VDJdb, accessed on 1 November 2021, was run for TCRs annotated to CMV, EBV and SARS-CoV-2, with TCRs annotated for multiple antigens excluded. In-frame beta chains were kept once TCRdb had trimmed the public reads at Q25 with fastp and called clones with MiXCR. Identical CDR3 proteins give one entry, which carries the most common genes and DNA. V and J calls and clone size were set by TCRdb, not the authors. The sample contains approximately 90,000 distinct CDR3 sequences, approximately 10% of them found a single time. The top ten hold around 4.7% of the sample.

Turning to this clonotype: Its binding antigen is unknown. Per-nucleotide qualities are absent, and no much larger clonotype sits a single base away.

Set within a cohort of healthcare workers in London, UK, this nested case-control study involved weekly PCR testing of nasopharyngeal swabs along with blood sampling. Healthcare workers were recruited during the week of the UK lockdown, between 23 and 31 March 2020, and followed weekly for up to 16 weeks. Per the germline V gene, MNHNS is the CDR1 and SASEGT is the CDR2. The CDR3 covers 16 residues, taking in both the cysteine and the phenylalanine. CDR3 DNA only is kept here, 48 bases in frame from base 1. After removal of 4 bases from V and 1 base from J, the junction retains 7 bases not matched to a gene.

This receptor was identified in an adult who was a healthcare worker with PCR-confirmed SARS-CoV-2 infection or an uninfected control (not recorded which). The sequence joins TRBV6-1 to TRBJ2-7; 10 middle bases align to TRBD1. Sample: whole blood, taken at baseline. For the CDR3, the sequence is CASSVQGQGTSYEQYF. The DNA reads as follows: TGTGCCAGCAGTGTACAGGGACAGGGGACTTCCTACGAGCAGTACTTC.